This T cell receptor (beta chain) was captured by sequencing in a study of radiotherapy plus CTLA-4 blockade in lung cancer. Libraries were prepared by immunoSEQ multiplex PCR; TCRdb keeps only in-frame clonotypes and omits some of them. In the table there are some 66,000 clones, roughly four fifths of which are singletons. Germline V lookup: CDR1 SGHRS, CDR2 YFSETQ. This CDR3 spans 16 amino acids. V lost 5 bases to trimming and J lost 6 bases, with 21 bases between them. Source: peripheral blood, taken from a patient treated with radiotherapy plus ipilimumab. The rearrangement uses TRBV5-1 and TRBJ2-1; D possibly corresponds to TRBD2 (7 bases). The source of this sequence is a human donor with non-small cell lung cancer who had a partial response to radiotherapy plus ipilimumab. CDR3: CASRQGGIPGGNEQFF. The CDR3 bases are TGCGCCAGCAGACAGGGAGGAATCCCGGGGGGCAATGAGCAGTTCTTC.